The entry that follows covers one T cell receptor (beta chain) sequence. It has no known antigen specificity. No clone much larger than this one lies a single base away; base qualities are absent. Systemically healthy Caucasian individuals from Russia, some 38 in total and aged roughly 6 to 90 years, were included as donors. About 9.8 milliliters of peripheral blood were drawn from each donor into EDTA-treated Vacutainer tubes. Ficoll-Paque density-gradient centrifugation was used to isolate PBMCs, with at least 6 million per sample. Trizol reagent was used to extract total RNA from PBMCs, with at least 5.5 micrograms per sample. The percentages of naive CD45RAhigh/CD27high T cells were determined by flow cytometry on a PBMC aliquot from every donor. Libraries were prepared through 5' RACE. These reads were obtained on an Illumina HiSeq 2500. The second PCR ran for roughly 7 to 12 cycles and used a J-beta primer mix along with a sample-barcoded 5' primer. A unique molecular identifier was introduced onto each TCR beta cDNA molecule by a template-switch 5' adaptor carrying 12 random nucleotides. At least 2.5 million CDR3-containing paired-end reads were obtained from each sample. First-strand cDNA synthesis was performed from all RNA using the Mint cDNA synthesis kit, with priming by a TRBC-specific oligonucleotide. After uracil-DNA glycosylase treatment, a first 18-cycle PCR used universal primers M1SS and BC2_uni_R on all cDNA. The paper's processing steps were these. Each sample was normalized by randomly selecting 1 million high-quality reads, each carrying a distinct molecular identifier. Instead of being binned into consensus sequences, reads that shared molecular identifiers were thrown out. CDR3 identification, clonotype clustering and error correction used MiTCR with a Q25 quality threshold and the strictest error-elimination algorithm. Lower-bound total TCR beta diversity was estimated with a nonparametric unseen species model using Euler transformation. The public sequencing data were trimmed at Q25 with fastp and processed into clonotypes with MiXCR by TCRdb, which kept only in-frame beta chains. When rows share a CDR3 protein, they turn into one entry using the most common DNA and genes. It is TCRdb's table, rather than the study itself, that gives the V and J calls and clone size. The sample table lists 630,000 or so distinct CDR3 sequences, about a third of them with a count of one. The ten most abundant clones make up roughly 14% of the sample.

The data were taken from a study of blood T cells in healthy people across ages (dated by TCRdb to the mid-2010s). About the investigation overall: In model experiments, template switching captured about one uniquely barcoded TCR beta cDNA molecule for every two T cells. Using deep sequencing normalized with unique cDNA molecular identifiers, the study measured how TCR beta repertoire diversity changes with age. The study analyzed two additional independent replicas of 1 million unique cDNA reads from the same blood draw for two donors, one aged 18 to 30 and one aged 80 or older. To avoid experimental bias, donors of different ages were randomly spread across the sequencing lanes. The donors were split into four age groups: young (average approximately 16 years), middle-aged (around 37), aged (over 55) and long-lived (about 74). The paper's findings and limits, for the study overall: Because profiling used bulk unsorted PBMCs, naive and antigen-experienced compartments could not be compared conclusively. There was a strong correlation between observed TCR beta diversity and the percentage of naive T cells measured by flow cytometry. Total diversity estimates from one million sequenced T cells were considered lower bounds and underestimates. Because the CMV infection status of the donors was unknown, age-related changes in expanded clonotypes may potentially have been confounded. Compared with the aged group, more naive CD4+ T cells, fewer expanded clones and increased TCR diversity were shown by the long-lived group, suggesting age selection. As age increased, observed TCR beta diversity per million T cells dropped in a roughly linear way, and a significant reduction was already evident by age about 40.

The germline V gene encodes CDR1 SGHTA and CDR2 FQGNSA. V was cut back by 1 base and J by 5 bases, leaving a gap of 9 bases between them. The CDR3, cysteine through phenylalanine, is 14 amino acids long. The entry retains the CDR3 DNA only, 42 bases that are in frame from base 1. The clonotype comes from a woman older than 75 in good health. Donor details come from another sample of the same person, matched by shared clones. The sequenced sample consisted of blood. This receptor chain uses TRBV7-2 and TRBJ2-4; D gene: possibly TRBD1, on 6 matching bases. The DNA reads as follows: TGTGCCAGCAGCTTAGGTGGGGGCCAAAACATTCAGTACTTC. It translates as CASSLGGGQNIQYF.